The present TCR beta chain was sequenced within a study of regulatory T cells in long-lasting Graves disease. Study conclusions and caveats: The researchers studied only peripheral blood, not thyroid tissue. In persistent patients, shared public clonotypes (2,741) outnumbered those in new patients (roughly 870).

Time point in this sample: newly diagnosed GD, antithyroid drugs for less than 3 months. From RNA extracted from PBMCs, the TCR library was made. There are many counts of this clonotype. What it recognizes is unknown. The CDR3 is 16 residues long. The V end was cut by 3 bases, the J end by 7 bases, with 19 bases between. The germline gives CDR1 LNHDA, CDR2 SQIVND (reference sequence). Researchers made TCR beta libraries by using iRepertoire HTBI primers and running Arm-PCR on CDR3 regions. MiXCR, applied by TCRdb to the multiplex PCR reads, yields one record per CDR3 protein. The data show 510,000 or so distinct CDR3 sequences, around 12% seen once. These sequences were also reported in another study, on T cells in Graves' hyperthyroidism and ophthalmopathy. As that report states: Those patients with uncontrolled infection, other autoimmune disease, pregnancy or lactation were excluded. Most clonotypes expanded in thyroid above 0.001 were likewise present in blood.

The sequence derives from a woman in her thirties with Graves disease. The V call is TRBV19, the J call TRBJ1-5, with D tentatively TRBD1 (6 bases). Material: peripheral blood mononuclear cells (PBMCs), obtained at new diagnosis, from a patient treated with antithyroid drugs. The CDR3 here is CASSISVFRGGQPQHF. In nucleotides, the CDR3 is TGTGCCAGTAGTATTTCGGTTTTCAGGGGCGGGCAGCCCCAGCATTTT.